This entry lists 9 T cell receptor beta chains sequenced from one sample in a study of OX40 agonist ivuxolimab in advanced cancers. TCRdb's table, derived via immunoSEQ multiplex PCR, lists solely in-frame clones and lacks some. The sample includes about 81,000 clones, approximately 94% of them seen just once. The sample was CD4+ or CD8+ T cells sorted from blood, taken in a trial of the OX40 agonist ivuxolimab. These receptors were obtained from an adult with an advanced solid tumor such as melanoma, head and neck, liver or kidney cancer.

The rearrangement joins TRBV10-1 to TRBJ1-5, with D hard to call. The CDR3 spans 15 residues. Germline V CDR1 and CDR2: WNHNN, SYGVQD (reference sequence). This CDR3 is CATRKADDSNQPQHF. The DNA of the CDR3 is TGCGCTACCCGGAAGGCAGATGATAGCAATCAGCCCCAGCATTTT.

The CDR3 sequence is CASSYYRDHYGYTF. The CDR3 coding sequence is TGCGCCAGCAGTTATTACAGGGACCATTATGGCTACACCTTC. The gene calls are TRBV5-1 and TRBJ1-2; possibly TRBD1 for D (6 bases). CDR3 size: 14 residues. Trimming stripped 5 bases from V and 5 bases from J, with 16 bases between. Looked up from germline, CDR1 is SGHRS and CDR2 is YFSETQ.

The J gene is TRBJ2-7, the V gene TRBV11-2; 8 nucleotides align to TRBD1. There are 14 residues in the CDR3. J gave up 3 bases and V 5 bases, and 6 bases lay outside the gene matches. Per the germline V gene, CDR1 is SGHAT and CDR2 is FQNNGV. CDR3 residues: CASSIGQGGYEQYF. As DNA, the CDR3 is TGTGCCAGCAGCATTGGACAGGGCGGCTACGAGCAGTACTTC.

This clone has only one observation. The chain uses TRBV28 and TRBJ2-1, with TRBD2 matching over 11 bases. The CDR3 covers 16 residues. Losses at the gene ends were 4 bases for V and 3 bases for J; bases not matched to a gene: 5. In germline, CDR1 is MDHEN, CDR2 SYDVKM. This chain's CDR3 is CASSSGTSGNYNEQFF. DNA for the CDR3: TGTGCCAGCAGTTCCGGGACTAGCGGCAACTACAATGAGCAGTTCTTC.

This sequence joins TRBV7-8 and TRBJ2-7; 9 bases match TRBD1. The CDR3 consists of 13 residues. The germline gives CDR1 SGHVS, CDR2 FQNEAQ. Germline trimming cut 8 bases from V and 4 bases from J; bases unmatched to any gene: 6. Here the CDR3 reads CASLQGARYEQYF. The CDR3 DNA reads TGTGCCAGCCTACAGGGGGCGAGGTACGAGCAGTACTTC.

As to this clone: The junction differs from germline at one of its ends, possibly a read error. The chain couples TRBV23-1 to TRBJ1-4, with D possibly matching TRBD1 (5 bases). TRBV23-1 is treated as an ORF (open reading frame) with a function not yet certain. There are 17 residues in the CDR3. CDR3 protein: CASSHSRGTDANERLFF. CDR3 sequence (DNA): TGCGCCAGCAGTCACTCCCGGGGGACCGACGCTAATGAAAGACTGTTTTTT.

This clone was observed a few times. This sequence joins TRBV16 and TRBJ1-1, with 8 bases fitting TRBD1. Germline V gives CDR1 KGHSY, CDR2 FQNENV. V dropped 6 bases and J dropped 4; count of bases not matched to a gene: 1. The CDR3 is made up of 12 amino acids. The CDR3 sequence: CASRTGATEAFF. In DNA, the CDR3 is TGTGCCAGCAGGACAGGGGCCACTGAAGCTTTCTTT. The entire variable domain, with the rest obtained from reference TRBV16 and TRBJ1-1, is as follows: GEEVAQTPKHLVRGEGQKAKLYCAPIKGHSYVFWYQQVLKNEFKFLISFQNENVFDETGMPKERFSAKCLPNSPCSLEIQATKLEDSAVYFCASRTGATEAFFGQGTRLTVV.

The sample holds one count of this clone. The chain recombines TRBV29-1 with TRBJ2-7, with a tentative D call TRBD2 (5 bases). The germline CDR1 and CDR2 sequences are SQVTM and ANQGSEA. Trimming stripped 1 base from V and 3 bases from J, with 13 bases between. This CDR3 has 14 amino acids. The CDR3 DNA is TGCAGCGTTGAAGGGAGAGGGCAGCTCTACGAGCAGTACTTC. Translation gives CSVEGRGQLYEQYF.

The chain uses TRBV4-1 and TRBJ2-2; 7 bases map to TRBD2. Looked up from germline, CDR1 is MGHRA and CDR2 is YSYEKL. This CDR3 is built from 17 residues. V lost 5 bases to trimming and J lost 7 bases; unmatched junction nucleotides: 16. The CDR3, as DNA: TGCGCCAGCAGCTCCCCCACGGGGAGGGCGGGCGGCGGGGAGCTGTTTTTT. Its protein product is CASSSPTGRAGGGELFF.